Listed below are T cell receptor beta chains from one sample, sequenced in a study of T cells after yellow fever vaccination. Via MiXCR, TCRdb re-called the 5' RACE reads, giving one row per CDR3 protein. The sample has hundreds of thousands of distinct CDR3 sequences, approximately 3.9% seen once. Sequencing was performed on PBMCs, taken on the day of the yellow fever booster vaccination. The source is a man in his late teens or twenties who received the YFV17D yellow fever vaccine. Both conserved end residues are part of each CDR3. D genes are given only for firm matches. Clone size is given for some rows only: seen once, a few or many times, or a class if the clone is expanded.

TRBJ2-2 NA TRBV2 many CASSGQRTTGELFF TGTGCCAGCAGTGGGCAAAGGACCACCGGGGAGCTGTTTTTT
TRBJ1-1 NA TRBV7-2 many CASSLDRAITEAFF TGTGCCAGCAGCTTAGACAGGGCTATCACTGAAGCTTTCTTT
TRBJ2-5 TRBD2 TRBV29-1 many CSVPGRLAGGFGTQYF TGCAGCGTCCCCGGAAGACTAGCGGGGGGTTTCGGGACCCAGTACTTC
TRBJ2-1 TRBD2 TRBV5-5 many CASSFGASGGDEQFF TGTGCCAGCAGCTTTGGAGCCAGCGGGGGGGATGAGCAGTTCTTC
TRBJ1-2 NA TRBV9 many CASSMRGMGNYGYTF TGTGCCAGCAGCATGAGAGGAATGGGTAACTATGGCTACACCTTC
TRBJ1-2 NA TRBV12-3/TRBV12-4 NA CASSLGGPLGYTF TGTGCCAGCAGTTTAGGAGGACCCTTGGGCTACACCTTC
TRBJ1-5 NA TRBV28 few CASSVGPHSNQPQHF TGTGCCAGCAGTGTCGGGCCCCATAGCAATCAGCCCCAGCATTTT
TRBJ1-1 NA TRBV7-3 few CASSPGTPNTEAFF TGTGCCAGCAGCCCCGGGACACCGAACACTGAAGCTTTCTTT
TRBJ1-1 NA TRBV20-1 many CSANPPGWTEAFF TGCAGTGCTAACCCCCCTGGATGGACTGAAGCTTTCTTT
TRBJ1-1 NA TRBV7-9 NA CASSPAGTWNTEAFF TGTGCCAGCAGCCCAGCCGGGACATGGAACACTGAAGCTTTCTTT
TRBJ2-3 NA TRBV5-1 NA CASSESRGARDTQYF TGCGCCAGCAGCGAAAGCAGGGGGGCCAGAGATACGCAGTATTTT
TRBJ1-2 TRBD1 TRBV6-5 many CASSYSDRGGYTF TGTGCCAGCAGTTACTCCGACAGGGGTGGCTACACCTTC
TRBJ1-2 NA TRBV5-1 many CASSFGEFNYGYTF TGCGCCAGCAGCTTCGGGGAATTTAACTATGGCTACACCTTC